The clone carrying this T cell receptor (beta chain) was found a few times. The record originates from a study of regulatory T cells in long-lasting Graves disease. Trimming pared 3 bases from V and 6 bases from J, leaving 15 bases between. This CDR3 is built from 14 residues. Looked up from germline, CDR1 is DFQATT and CDR2 is SNEGSKA (reference sequence). Noted time point: persistent/refractory GD, antithyroid drugs over 5 years with positive TRAb. PBMC RNA served as the TCR library source. Through Arm-PCR of CDR3 regions and iRepertoire HTBI primers, TCR beta libraries were built. TCRdb re-analysed the multiplex PCR reads in MiXCR, keeping a single row per CDR3 protein. Of fewer than 400,000 distinct CDR3 sequences in the sample, around a fifth were seen once.

The TCR comes from a female donor with Graves disease. Sample: peripheral blood mononuclear cells (PBMCs), taken when the disease was refractory, from a patient treated with antithyroid drugs. The chain has TRBV20-1 and TRBJ2-1; D is unclear. CDR3 amino acids: CSASGPLGGNEQFF. The CDR3 nucleotides are TGCAGTGCTAGCGGGCCCCTTGGTGGCAATGAGCAGTTCTTC.